Presented here are 12 T cell receptor beta chains from one specimen sequenced in a study of shared clonotypes between healthy human individuals. Assay: immunoSEQ multiplex PCR; the TCRdb copy retains only in-frame clones and omits some. Of under 550,000 clones listed, around 96% are singletons. Source material: naive CD4+ T cells sorted from blood. Subset defined: CD45RA+ positively selected. These TCRs come from a woman aged 25-40 years in good health.

This chain connects TRBV4-1 to TRBJ2-7; possibly TRBD2 for D (6 bases). The length of the CDR3 is 15 residues. V lost 0 bases and J lost 2, with 11 bases in between. The germline V gene has CDR1 MGHRA and CDR2 YSYEKL. The DNA for the CDR3 is TGCGCCAGCAGCCAAGATTCAGGGAGGCCCTACGAGCAGTACTTC. Translated: CASSQDSGRPYEQYF.

The J gene is TRBJ2-2, the V gene TRBV7-3, with TRBD2 matching 7 bases. There are 18 residues in the CDR3. The ends lost 0 bases at V and 2 bases at J; junction bases unmatched: 9. CDR1 is SGHTA, CDR2 FQGTGA, per germline. The CDR3 protein is CASSLTPGTTVNTGELFF. DNA for the CDR3: TGTGCCAGCAGCTTAACCCCCGGGACTACCGTCAACACCGGGGAGCTGTTTTTT. The full variable domain, completed using reference TRBV7-3 and TRBJ2-2, is GAGVSQTPSNKVTEKGKYVELRCDPISGHTALYWYRQSLGQGPEFLIYFQGTGAADDSGLPNDRFFAVRPEGSVSTLKIQRTERGDSAVYLCASSLTPGTTVNTGELFFGEGSRLTVL.

This chain connects TRBV7-3 to TRBJ1-1; D might be TRBD1 (5 bases). CDR3 length: 15 amino acids. Per the germline V gene, CDR1 is SGHTA and CDR2 is FQGTGA. V was clipped by 1 base and J by 2 bases, with 11 bases between them. The CDR3 DNA is TGTGCCAGCAGCTTAATACCAGGGTTAAACACTGAAGCTTTCTTT. This codes for CASSLIPGLNTEAFF.

The chain is built from TRBV5-1 and TRBJ2-1; 9 positions agree with TRBD2. The CDR3 length is 16 residues. Germline lookup yields CDR1 SGHRS and CDR2 YFSETQ. V was pared by 4 bases and J by 7 bases, with 12 bases of the junction left unmatched. CDR3 nucleotide sequence: TGCGCCAGCAGCGAGCTTTTGAGCGGGAGGCGGAATGAGCAGTTCTTC. Protein product: CASSELLSGRRNEQFF.

The rearrangement joins TRBV10-3 to TRBJ1-5; D gene unclear. The CDR3 has 15 residues. The germline V gene encodes CDR1 ENHRY and CDR2 SYGVKD. V dropped 3 bases and J dropped 6 bases, with 15 bases sitting between them. The CDR3 bases are TGTGCCATCAGTGAAACAGTGGATAATGGTCAGCCCCAGCATTTT. As protein: CAISETVDNGQPQHF.

The V gene is TRBV5-1, the J gene TRBJ2-6, with D unclear. From germline, CDR1 is SGHRS and CDR2 YFSETQ. V dropped 4 bases and J dropped 2 bases, with 10 bases sitting between them. The CDR3 consists of 15 residues. Here the CDR3 DNA reads TGCGCCAGCAGCCCAGGATCTACTGGGGCCAACGTCCTGACTTTC. Its translation is CASSPGSTGANVLTF.

The chain links TRBV19 to TRBJ2-7; no clear D gene. The CDR3 sequence is 14 residues long. The germline V and J ends were trimmed by 8 bases and 6 bases, with 20 bases remaining between them. The germline V gene has CDR1 LNHDA and CDR2 SQIVND (reference sequence). The CDR3 spells CASRSSRLGSEQYF. As DNA, the CDR3 is TGTGCCAGTCGCTCCTCGCGGCTCGGTAGCGAGCAGTACTTC.

The chain joins TRBV18 to TRBJ2-1, with D perhaps TRBD2 (6 bases). Germline values: CDR1 KGHSH, CDR2 LQKENI. Trimming pared 2 bases from V and 9 bases from J, leaving 17 bases between. This CDR3 has 15 residues. DNA of the CDR3: TGTGCCAGCTCACCAGAGGCGGGATGGGCAGGTGAGCAGTTCTTC. This sequence encodes CASSPEAGWAGEQFF.

This clone has only one observation. The rearrangement uses TRBV9 and TRBJ2-5; TRBD2 matches at 7 bases. Germline CDR1 SGDLS, CDR2 YYNGEE. The CDR3 covers 15 residues. With 0 bases clipped from V and 3 bases from J, the junction kept 5 bases outside the gene matches. CDR3 in amino acids: CASSVGGSGEETQYF. CDR3 DNA: TGTGCCAGCAGCGTAGGCGGGAGCGGGGAAGAGACCCAGTACTTC.

This sequence joins TRBV5-1 and TRBJ2-5; 12 bases agree with TRBD2. The CDR3 is 16 residues long. Germline-derived CDR1 and CDR2 are SGHRS and YFSETQ. Trimming took 3 bases from V and 0 from J; bases not matched to a gene: 3. The CDR3 loop reads CASSSGTSGYQETQYF. The CDR3 nucleotides are TGCGCCAGCAGCTCAGGGACTAGCGGGTACCAAGAGACCCAGTACTTC.

This chain uses TRBV30 with TRBJ1-1, with D possibly TRBD1 on 5 matching bases. The CDR3 is made up of 15 amino acids. V lost 8 bases to trimming and J lost 2 bases, with 21 bases between them. Germline CDR1 is GTSNPN and CDR2 is SVGIG (reference sequence). The chain's CDR3 is CAAKRWQGSNTEAFF. DNA for the CDR3: TGTGCCGCAAAGAGGTGGCAGGGTAGTAACACTGAAGCTTTCTTT. The variable domain in full, completed from reference TRBV30 and TRBJ1-1, reads SQTIHQWPATLVQPVGSPLSLECTVEGTSNPNLYWYRQAAGRGLQLLFYSVGIGQISSEVPQNLSASRPQDRQFILSSKKLLLSDSGFYLCAAKRWQGSNTEAFFGQGTRLTVV.

The CDR3 DNA sequence: TGTGCCAGCAGACCGGGACAGGGTTTTGAGAAACTGTTTTTT. Its translation: CASRPGQGFEKLFF. V usage is TRBV6-1 and J usage is TRBJ1-4; 9 bases fit TRBD1. The CDR3 totals 14 residues. V lost 6 bases to trimming and J lost 11 bases; unmatched junction nucleotides: 10. CDR1 and CDR2 (germline): MNHNS, SASEGT.